This note documents a single T cell receptor (beta chain) sequence. Generated by immunoSEQ multiplex PCR, the TCRdb table keeps only in-frame clones and is missing some. The sample lists hundreds of thousands of clones; approximately 89% were seen once. The sample comes from a study of blood T cell repertoires in COVID-19. On the study more broadly: Samples taken during acute and convalescent COVID-19 were collected in the United States, Italy and Spain.

Germline V gene data show CDR1 as SNHLY and CDR2 as FYNNEI. V lost 6 bases and J 4 bases, leaving 10 bases between the germline ends. CDR3 length equals 13 residues. The sequencing sample was made of peripheral blood. The clonotype originates from a woman aged 30 to 39 with COVID-19, enrolled during active disease. The chain combines TRBV2 with TRBJ2-1, with a weak D call TRBD1 (5 bases). CDR3 coding DNA: TGTGCCAGCAGCAACAGGATGTACAATGAGCAGTTCTTC. This gives the protein CASSNRMYNEQFF. The full variable domain, with the rest looked up from reference TRBV2 and TRBJ2-1, is EPEVTQTPSHQVTQMGQEVILRCVPISNHLYFYWYRQILGQKVEFLVSFYNNEISEKSEIFDDQFSVERPDGSNFTLKIRSTKLEDSAMYFCASSNRMYNEQFFGPGTRLTVL.